This T cell receptor (beta chain) stems from a study of beta chain features in type 1 diabetes. Study-wide points: A cDNA-based sequencing approach could over-represent cells with high TCR expression.

Reverse transcribing all isolated RNA meant expressed TCRB transcripts were sequenced. The table came from immunoSEQ multiplex PCR; TCRdb's copy has only in-frame clones and leaves some out. Of around 350,000 clones in the sample, around 12% were seen once. Germline CDR1 reads MNHEY; CDR2 reads SVGAGI. The CDR3 is 13 amino acids. V was cut by 2 bases and J by 8 bases, with 12 bases left in between. A single heparinised draw of about 100 mL on average was taken per donor. A sort by CD45RO/CCR7/CD25/CD127/CD95/CD27 yielded CD4+ naive, central memory, regulatory and stem cell-like memory cells. This clone was counted a few times. Its antigen is unidentified.

The source material was naive CD4+ T cells from blood. The chain links TRBV6-5 to TRBJ1-2, with TRBD1 as a possible D gene (6 bases). The clonotype originates from a man aged 18 to 29 in good health. The CDR3 nucleotides read TGTGCCAGCAGTTACGGGGGGGCGAACGGCTACACCTTC. Translation: CASSYGGANGYTF.